The 32 T cell receptor beta chains below all came from one sample that was sequenced in a study of identical twins. TCRdb fed the 5' RACE reads into MiXCR, producing one record per CDR3 protein. The repertoire consists of around 490,000 distinct CDR3 sequences, with 20% to 25% occurring once and the leading ten covering approximately 0.52%. The same specimen was also included in a second study, on yellow fever vaccine responses in identical twins.

The sequenced sample was CD4+ T cells sorted from blood. These receptors were collected from a woman under 30 in good health.

This chain links TRBV12-3 or TRBV12-4 with TRBJ2-1; D possibly corresponds to TRBD2 (6 bases). V was pared by 5 bases and J by 3 bases, with 29 bases between. The CDR3 is made up of 20 amino acids. CDR3 residues: CASSIIWGGDLVRDYNEQFF. CDR3 sequence (DNA): TGTGCCAGCAGTATAATATGGGGTGGGGATTTGGTGCGGGACTACAATGAGCAGTTCTTC.

The V call is TRBV20-1, the J call TRBJ2-2, with a weak D call TRBD1 (6 bases). Trimming cost V 2 bases and J 3 bases, with 16 bases left between them. Germline CDR1 and CDR2: DFQATT and SNEGSKA (reference sequence). This CDR3 has 16 residues. The CDR3 DNA reads as TGCAGTGCTAGACCCTCTGGACAGAAGTACACCGGGGAGCTGTTTTTT. It translates to CSARPSGQKYTGELFF.

This clonotype was counted between two and nine times. The chain couples TRBV12-3 or TRBV12-4 to TRBJ2-1; D is unresolved. V lost 3 bases to trimming and J lost 10 bases, with 13 bases between them. This CDR3 has 13 amino acids. As DNA, the CDR3 is TGTGCCAGCAGTTTTGTACAGCTACGGGAGCAGTTCTTC. This translates into CASSFVQLREQFF.

The V call is TRBV11-2, the J call TRBJ2-3; D is ambiguous. The V end lost 0 bases, the J end lost 2 bases, and 12 bases lay between the germline ends. Germline values: CDR1 SGHAT, CDR2 FQNNGV. CDR3 length equals 16 residues. Here the CDR3 reads CASSLDISPPTDTQYF. CDR3 DNA sequence: TGTGCCAGCAGCTTAGACATTTCACCCCCCACAGATACGCAGTATTTT.

The chain links TRBV5-1 to TRBJ2-7; no clear D. The V and J ends lost 0 bases and 5 bases respectively, with 15 bases between them. The CDR3 has 15 amino acids. Germline V CDR1 and CDR2: SGHRS, YFSETQ. This CDR3 is CASSLGLSRDHEQYF. DNA of the CDR3: TGCGCCAGCAGCTTGGGGTTGAGCAGAGACCACGAGCAGTACTTC.

This clonotype was counted once. This chain joins TRBV11-3 and TRBJ2-1; 10 nucleotides match TRBD2. CDR3 size: 16 residues. Germline V gene data show CDR1 as SGHNT and CDR2 as YENEEA. V dropped 5 bases and J dropped 15; count of bases not matched to a gene: 19. In nucleotides, the CDR3 is TGTGCCAGCAGCACCTTAGCGGGAGGTCTCGTCGGTCATCCGTTCTTC. Its protein is CASSTLAGGLVGHPFF.

The chain carries TRBV3-1 and TRBJ1-5, with D unclear. In germline, CDR1 is LGHDT, CDR2 YNNKEL (reference sequence). The V end was cut by 0 bases, the J end by 6 bases, with 12 bases between. The CDR3 is made up of 15 amino acids. The CDR3 region has the DNA TGTGCCAGCAGCCAAGAGGGAACTCTAGGTCAGCCCCAGCATTTT. Protein sequence: CASSQEGTLGQPQHF.

The J gene is TRBJ2-1, the V gene TRBV18; 12 positions agree with TRBD2. The germline CDR1 and CDR2 sequences are KGHSH and LQKENI. The CDR3 is 17 amino acids. V trimming: 2 bases; J trimming: 8 bases; junction bases outside the gene matches: 10. The CDR3 sequence: CASSPRQTSGSWDEQFF. DNA of the CDR3: TGTGCCAGCTCACCAAGGCAGACTAGCGGGAGCTGGGATGAGCAGTTCTTC.

The chain recombines TRBV7-8 with TRBJ2-1; a weak D match, TRBD2 (6 bases). The germline CDR1 and CDR2 sequences are SGHVS and FQNEAQ. The CDR3 has 16 amino acids. V lost 5 bases to trimming and J lost 2 bases, with 16 bases between them. Here the CDR3 reads CASSRSLGGAYNEQFF. Written as DNA, the CDR3 is TGTGCCAGCAGCAGAAGCTTGGGGGGTGCCTACAATGAGCAGTTCTTC. The full variable domain, completed using reference TRBV7-8 and TRBJ2-1, is GAGVSQSPRYKVAKRGQDVALRCDPISGHVSLFWYQQALGQGPEFLTYFQNEAQLDKSGLPSDRFFAERPEGSVSTLKIQRTQQEDSAVYLCASSRSLGGAYNEQFFGPGTRLTVL.

This clonotype was detected many times. This rearrangement joins TRBV12-3 or TRBV12-4 to TRBJ1-1; tentatively, D is TRBD1 (6 bases). Trimming shortened V by 7 bases and J by 4 bases, and 13 bases separated the two germline ends. The CDR3 is 13 amino acids. The CDR3 here is CASTPQGSTEAFF. The CDR3 nucleotides are TGTGCCAGCACCCCACAGGGTAGCACTGAAGCTTTCTTT.

The chain links TRBV6-4 to TRBJ2-3; D remains ambiguous. Trimming pared 0 bases from V and 0 bases from J, leaving 4 bases between. Germline CDR1 and CDR2: MRHNA and SNTAGT. This CDR3 is built from 14 residues. The DNA of the CDR3 is TGTGCCAGCAGTGACTCGGACAGCACAGATACGCAGTATTTT. As protein: CASSDSDSTDTQYF.

This chain joins TRBV29-1 and TRBJ2-2; D is undetermined. Trimming removed 7 bases at V and 7 bases at J, with 16 bases between. This CDR3 has 13 residues. Germline V gene lookup returns CDR1 SQVTM and CDR2 ANQGSEA. The CDR3 spells CSARPNPYGELFF. CDR3 in DNA: TGCAGCGCCCGACCCAACCCGTACGGGGAGCTGTTTTTT.

V gene TRBV12-3 or TRBV12-4 combines with J gene TRBJ2-3, with a tentative D call TRBD1 (6 bases). This CDR3 comprises 13 residues. The V and J ends lost 8 bases and 4 bases respectively, with 13 bases between them. As DNA, the CDR3 is TGTGCCAGCCACACAGGGCCCGCAGATACGCAGTATTTT. Translation gives CASHTGPADTQYF.

This chain links TRBV5-1 with TRBJ2-2; no clear D. V dropped 4 bases and J dropped 6 bases, with 16 bases sitting between them. The CDR3 totals 15 residues. Germline V gives CDR1 SGHRS, CDR2 YFSETQ. CDR3 bases: TGCGCCAGCAGCCTCGCGTGGGTCGGACCCGGGGAGCTGTTTTTT. This translates into CASSLAWVGPGELFF.

The chain carries TRBV4-1 and TRBJ2-3; 7 positions agree with TRBD2. The V and J ends lost 0 bases and 6 bases, in that order; junction bases with no gene match: 0. The CDR3 spans 13 residues. CDR1 is MGHRA, CDR2 YSYEKL, per germline. The chain's CDR3 is CASSQDGGDTQYF. CDR3 sequence (DNA): TGCGCCAGCAGCCAAGACGGGGGGGATACGCAGTATTTT.

The rearrangement links TRBV29-1 to TRBJ2-7; D not certain. V was cut by 3 bases and J by 3 bases, with 6 bases left in between. The CDR3 has 11 amino acids. Germline CDR1 SQVTM, CDR2 ANQGSEA. The CDR3 loop reads CSVERSYEQYF. The CDR3, as DNA: TGCAGCGTTGAGAGGAGCTACGAGCAGTACTTC.

The rearrangement joins TRBV5-1 to TRBJ2-7, with D perhaps being TRBD1 or TRBD2 (6 bases each). This CDR3 has 14 residues. Germline loops: CDR1 SGHRS, CDR2 YFSETQ. V dropped 4 bases and J dropped 7 bases, with 18 bases sitting between them. CDR3 loop: CASSATGGPSEQYF. As DNA, the CDR3 is TGCGCCAGCAGCGCGACCGGGGGCCCCTCGGAGCAGTACTTC.

This chain links TRBV25-1 with TRBJ2-1; the D gene could be TRBD1 or TRBD2 (5 bases each). The V end lost 4 bases, the J end lost 2 bases, and 15 bases lay between the germline ends. The CDR3 is 16 amino acids. Germline CDR1 is MGHDK and CDR2 is SYGVNS. The CDR3 coding sequence is TGTGCCAGCAGTGCCCCCGGGACCCAAGCCTACAATGAGCAGTTCTTC. Amino acids: CASSAPGTQAYNEQFF.

This clonotype was seen a handful of times. The chain has TRBV5-1 and TRBJ2-1, with D possibly being TRBD2 (6 bases). V dropped 0 bases and J dropped 9 bases, with 10 bases sitting between them. The CDR3 loop spans 13 amino acids. The germline gives CDR1 SGHRS, CDR2 YFSETQ. CDR3 protein: CASSLEPGGEQFF. The CDR3 nucleotides read TGCGCCAGCAGCTTGGAACCCGGGGGTGAGCAGTTCTTC. Based on the CDR3 plus reference TRBV5-1 and TRBJ2-1, the full variable domain is KAGVTQTPRYLIKTRGQQVTLSCSPISGHRSVSWYQQTPGQGLQFLFEYFSETQRNKGNFPGRFSGRQFSNSRSEMNVSTLELGDSALYLCASSLEPGGEQFFGPGTRLTVL.

As to this clonotype: A much larger clone lies one base from this, so it may be a read error. The rearrangement joins TRBV25-1 to TRBJ2-1; D is ambiguous. The length of the CDR3 is 11 residues. Germline CDR1 MGHDK, CDR2 SYGVNS. The V end lost 6 bases, the J end lost 8 bases, and 8 bases lay between the germline ends. The CDR3 nucleotides read TGTGCCAGCAGCAAACCGGATGAGCAGTTCTTC. This translates into CASSKPDEQFF. The full variable domain, completed using reference TRBV25-1 and TRBJ2-1, is EADIYQTPRYLVIGTGKKITLECSQTMGHDKMYWYQQDPGMELHLIHYSYGVNSTEKGDLSSESTVSRIRTEHFPLTLESARPSHTSQYLCASSKPDEQFFGPGTRLTVL.

This chain joins TRBV4-1 and TRBJ1-4, with D uncertain. The V and J ends lost 3 bases and 7 bases respectively, with 12 bases between them. This CDR3 region has 14 residues. The V gene's germline CDR1 is MGHRA and CDR2 YSYEKL. For the CDR3, the DNA is TGCGCCAGCAGCCAGGCTGGGGTCCCTGAAAAACTGTTTTTT. As protein: CASSQAGVPEKLFF.

This clonotype has more than one count but fewer than ten. The chain uses TRBV11-2 and TRBJ2-2; 15 nucleotides agree with TRBD2. This CDR3 is 16 amino acids long. J gave up 7 bases and V 4 bases, and 4 bases lay outside the gene matches. Germline-derived CDR1 and CDR2 are SGHAT and FQNNGV. This CDR3 is CASSSGLAGGNGELFF. The CDR3 DNA sequence: TGTGCCAGCAGCTCCGGACTAGCGGGAGGGAACGGGGAGCTGTTTTTT.

The rearrangement uses TRBV5-1 and TRBJ1-1; the D gene is possibly TRBD1 (6 bases). The CDR3 consists of 14 residues. Germline V gives CDR1 SGHRS, CDR2 YFSETQ. V was cut by 4 bases and J by 1 base, with 11 bases left in between. In DNA form, the CDR3 reads TGCGCCAGCAGCGTGATGACAGGGAACACTGAAGCTTTCTTT. The encoded protein is CASSVMTGNTEAFF.

The V call is TRBV5-1, the J call TRBJ2-1; D may be TRBD1 or TRBD2 (6 bases each). Deletions cut 0 bases from V and 8 bases from J, with 18 bases between. This CDR3 is built from 16 residues. Germline V gene data show CDR1 as SGHRS and CDR2 as YFSETQ. The CDR3 reads CASSLGGGTPGDEQFF. Written as DNA, the CDR3 is TGCGCCAGCAGCTTGGGTGGTGGGACACCGGGGGATGAGCAGTTCTTC.

The chain is built from TRBV5-1 and TRBJ2-2, with D perhaps TRBD1 (6 bases). The CDR3 extends over 14 amino acids. V was pared by 5 bases and J by 7 bases, with 15 bases between. Looked up from germline, CDR1 is SGHRS and CDR2 is YFSETQ. This CDR3 is CASRDTGIVGELFF. The CDR3 coding sequence is TGCGCCAGCAGGGACACAGGGATCGTCGGGGAGCTGTTTTTT.

The chain carries TRBV7-9 and TRBJ2-1; D possibly corresponds to TRBD2 (6 bases). V lost 6 bases and J lost 12, with 12 bases in between. The CDR3 is made up of 11 amino acids. Per germline, CDR1 SEHNR and CDR2 FQNEAQ (reference sequence). The CDR3 DNA reads TGTGCCAGCAGTAAAGGAGGGGTGCAGTTCTTC. It specifies CASSKGGVQFF.

The J gene is TRBJ2-1, the V gene TRBV28; maybe TRBD2 (5 bases). CDR3 length: 12 residues. Trimming left V 10 bases short and J 7 bases short, with 14 bases between. Germline CDR1 reads MDHEN; CDR2 reads SYDVKM. The CDR3 reads CATAPRGNEQFF. The CDR3, as DNA: TGTGCCACCGCCCCCCGGGGTAATGAGCAGTTCTTC. Full variable domain (remainder filled in from reference TRBV28 and TRBJ2-1): DVKVTQSSRYLVKRTGEKVFLECVQDMDHENMFWYRQDPGLGLRLIYFSYDVKMKEKGDIPEGYSVSREKKERFSLILESASTNQTSMYLCATAPRGNEQFFGPGTRLTVL.

The sample holds one count of this clonotype. The chain carries TRBV10-2 and TRBJ2-3, with a tentative D call TRBD1 (6 bases). The CDR3 totals 16 residues. Germline-derived CDR1 and CDR2 are WSHSY and SAAADI. Trimming removed 7 bases from V and 2 bases from J, with 19 bases in between. The DNA of the CDR3 is TGCGCCAGCATCCTTGGGGGCTCCCCCGTCACAGATACGCAGTATTTT. Translating gives CASILGGSPVTDTQYF.

The CDR3 sequence: CASQGLAGQTQYF. In DNA, the CDR3 is TGTGCCAGCCAAGGGCTAGCGGGGCAGACCCAGTACTTC. The chain is built from TRBV9 and TRBJ2-5; the match to TRBD2 covers 9 bases. The CDR3 contains 13 residues. J gave up 6 bases and V 7 bases, and 7 bases lay outside the gene matches. From germline, CDR1 is SGDLS and CDR2 YYNGEE.

This clonotype occurred a few times. The chain employs TRBV5-1 and TRBJ2-5, with TRBD2 matching over 7 bases. CDR1 is SGHRS and CDR2 is YFSETQ in the germline V gene. CDR3 length: 17 amino acids. Trimming took 5 bases from V and 3 from J; bases not matched to a gene: 16. The CDR3 DNA sequence: TGCGCCAGCAGACCGGGCCCGGGAGGTTATCGAAAAGAGACCCAGTACTTC. This translates into CASRPGPGGYRKETQYF.

The V gene is TRBV6-1, the J gene TRBJ1-5; possible D gene TRBD1, 6 bases. The CDR3 extends over 14 amino acids. Trimming stripped 6 bases from V and 7 bases from J, with 16 bases between. CDR1 is MNHNS, CDR2 SASEGT, per germline. CDR3 sequence (DNA): TGTGCCAGCAGCCCCGGACAGAAGTGGCAGCCCCAGCATTTT. Translating it yields CASSPGQKWQPQHF.

This chain connects TRBV7-8 to TRBJ2-3, with D possibly being TRBD1 or TRBD2 (5 bases each). The CDR3 sequence is 14 residues long. V lost 6 bases to trimming and J lost 2 bases, with 12 bases between them. The germline V gene has CDR1 SGHVS and CDR2 FQNEAQ. CDR3 region: CASSSGALTDTQYF. The CDR3 region has the DNA TGTGCCAGCAGTTCCGGGGCGCTCACAGATACGCAGTATTTT.